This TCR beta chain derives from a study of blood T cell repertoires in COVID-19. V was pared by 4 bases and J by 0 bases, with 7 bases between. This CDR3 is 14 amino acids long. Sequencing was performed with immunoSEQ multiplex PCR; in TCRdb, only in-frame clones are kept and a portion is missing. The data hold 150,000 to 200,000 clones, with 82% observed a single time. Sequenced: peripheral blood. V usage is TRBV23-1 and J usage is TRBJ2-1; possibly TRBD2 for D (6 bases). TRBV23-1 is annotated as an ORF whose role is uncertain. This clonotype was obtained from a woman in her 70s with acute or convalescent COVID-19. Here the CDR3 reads CASSRRGSYNEQFF. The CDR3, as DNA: TGCGCCAGCAGTCGGCGGGGCTCCTACAATGAGCAGTTCTTC.